The sample holds one count of the clone carrying this TCR beta chain. The sample belongs to a study of blood T cell repertoires in COVID-19. Study-wide background: The analysed material was cDNA or gDNA that came from T cells, B-cell-depleted T cells, or PBMCs.

Method: immunoSEQ multiplex PCR; TCRdb's copy keeps in-frame clones and lacks some. The data contain tens of thousands of clones, about 88% of them singletons. Germline-derived CDR1 and CDR2 are MNHNY and SVGAGI (reference sequence). The germline V and J ends were trimmed by 3 bases and 8 bases, with 8 bases remaining between them. CDR3 length equals 12 residues. This sequence originates from a man aged 65-85 years with active or convalescent COVID-19. The chain couples TRBV6-6 to TRBJ2-4, with D hard to call. The sample taken for sequencing was peripheral blood. The CDR3 DNA is TGTGCCAGCAGTTATAATGAGGACATTCAGTACTTC. It encodes CASSYNEDIQYF.